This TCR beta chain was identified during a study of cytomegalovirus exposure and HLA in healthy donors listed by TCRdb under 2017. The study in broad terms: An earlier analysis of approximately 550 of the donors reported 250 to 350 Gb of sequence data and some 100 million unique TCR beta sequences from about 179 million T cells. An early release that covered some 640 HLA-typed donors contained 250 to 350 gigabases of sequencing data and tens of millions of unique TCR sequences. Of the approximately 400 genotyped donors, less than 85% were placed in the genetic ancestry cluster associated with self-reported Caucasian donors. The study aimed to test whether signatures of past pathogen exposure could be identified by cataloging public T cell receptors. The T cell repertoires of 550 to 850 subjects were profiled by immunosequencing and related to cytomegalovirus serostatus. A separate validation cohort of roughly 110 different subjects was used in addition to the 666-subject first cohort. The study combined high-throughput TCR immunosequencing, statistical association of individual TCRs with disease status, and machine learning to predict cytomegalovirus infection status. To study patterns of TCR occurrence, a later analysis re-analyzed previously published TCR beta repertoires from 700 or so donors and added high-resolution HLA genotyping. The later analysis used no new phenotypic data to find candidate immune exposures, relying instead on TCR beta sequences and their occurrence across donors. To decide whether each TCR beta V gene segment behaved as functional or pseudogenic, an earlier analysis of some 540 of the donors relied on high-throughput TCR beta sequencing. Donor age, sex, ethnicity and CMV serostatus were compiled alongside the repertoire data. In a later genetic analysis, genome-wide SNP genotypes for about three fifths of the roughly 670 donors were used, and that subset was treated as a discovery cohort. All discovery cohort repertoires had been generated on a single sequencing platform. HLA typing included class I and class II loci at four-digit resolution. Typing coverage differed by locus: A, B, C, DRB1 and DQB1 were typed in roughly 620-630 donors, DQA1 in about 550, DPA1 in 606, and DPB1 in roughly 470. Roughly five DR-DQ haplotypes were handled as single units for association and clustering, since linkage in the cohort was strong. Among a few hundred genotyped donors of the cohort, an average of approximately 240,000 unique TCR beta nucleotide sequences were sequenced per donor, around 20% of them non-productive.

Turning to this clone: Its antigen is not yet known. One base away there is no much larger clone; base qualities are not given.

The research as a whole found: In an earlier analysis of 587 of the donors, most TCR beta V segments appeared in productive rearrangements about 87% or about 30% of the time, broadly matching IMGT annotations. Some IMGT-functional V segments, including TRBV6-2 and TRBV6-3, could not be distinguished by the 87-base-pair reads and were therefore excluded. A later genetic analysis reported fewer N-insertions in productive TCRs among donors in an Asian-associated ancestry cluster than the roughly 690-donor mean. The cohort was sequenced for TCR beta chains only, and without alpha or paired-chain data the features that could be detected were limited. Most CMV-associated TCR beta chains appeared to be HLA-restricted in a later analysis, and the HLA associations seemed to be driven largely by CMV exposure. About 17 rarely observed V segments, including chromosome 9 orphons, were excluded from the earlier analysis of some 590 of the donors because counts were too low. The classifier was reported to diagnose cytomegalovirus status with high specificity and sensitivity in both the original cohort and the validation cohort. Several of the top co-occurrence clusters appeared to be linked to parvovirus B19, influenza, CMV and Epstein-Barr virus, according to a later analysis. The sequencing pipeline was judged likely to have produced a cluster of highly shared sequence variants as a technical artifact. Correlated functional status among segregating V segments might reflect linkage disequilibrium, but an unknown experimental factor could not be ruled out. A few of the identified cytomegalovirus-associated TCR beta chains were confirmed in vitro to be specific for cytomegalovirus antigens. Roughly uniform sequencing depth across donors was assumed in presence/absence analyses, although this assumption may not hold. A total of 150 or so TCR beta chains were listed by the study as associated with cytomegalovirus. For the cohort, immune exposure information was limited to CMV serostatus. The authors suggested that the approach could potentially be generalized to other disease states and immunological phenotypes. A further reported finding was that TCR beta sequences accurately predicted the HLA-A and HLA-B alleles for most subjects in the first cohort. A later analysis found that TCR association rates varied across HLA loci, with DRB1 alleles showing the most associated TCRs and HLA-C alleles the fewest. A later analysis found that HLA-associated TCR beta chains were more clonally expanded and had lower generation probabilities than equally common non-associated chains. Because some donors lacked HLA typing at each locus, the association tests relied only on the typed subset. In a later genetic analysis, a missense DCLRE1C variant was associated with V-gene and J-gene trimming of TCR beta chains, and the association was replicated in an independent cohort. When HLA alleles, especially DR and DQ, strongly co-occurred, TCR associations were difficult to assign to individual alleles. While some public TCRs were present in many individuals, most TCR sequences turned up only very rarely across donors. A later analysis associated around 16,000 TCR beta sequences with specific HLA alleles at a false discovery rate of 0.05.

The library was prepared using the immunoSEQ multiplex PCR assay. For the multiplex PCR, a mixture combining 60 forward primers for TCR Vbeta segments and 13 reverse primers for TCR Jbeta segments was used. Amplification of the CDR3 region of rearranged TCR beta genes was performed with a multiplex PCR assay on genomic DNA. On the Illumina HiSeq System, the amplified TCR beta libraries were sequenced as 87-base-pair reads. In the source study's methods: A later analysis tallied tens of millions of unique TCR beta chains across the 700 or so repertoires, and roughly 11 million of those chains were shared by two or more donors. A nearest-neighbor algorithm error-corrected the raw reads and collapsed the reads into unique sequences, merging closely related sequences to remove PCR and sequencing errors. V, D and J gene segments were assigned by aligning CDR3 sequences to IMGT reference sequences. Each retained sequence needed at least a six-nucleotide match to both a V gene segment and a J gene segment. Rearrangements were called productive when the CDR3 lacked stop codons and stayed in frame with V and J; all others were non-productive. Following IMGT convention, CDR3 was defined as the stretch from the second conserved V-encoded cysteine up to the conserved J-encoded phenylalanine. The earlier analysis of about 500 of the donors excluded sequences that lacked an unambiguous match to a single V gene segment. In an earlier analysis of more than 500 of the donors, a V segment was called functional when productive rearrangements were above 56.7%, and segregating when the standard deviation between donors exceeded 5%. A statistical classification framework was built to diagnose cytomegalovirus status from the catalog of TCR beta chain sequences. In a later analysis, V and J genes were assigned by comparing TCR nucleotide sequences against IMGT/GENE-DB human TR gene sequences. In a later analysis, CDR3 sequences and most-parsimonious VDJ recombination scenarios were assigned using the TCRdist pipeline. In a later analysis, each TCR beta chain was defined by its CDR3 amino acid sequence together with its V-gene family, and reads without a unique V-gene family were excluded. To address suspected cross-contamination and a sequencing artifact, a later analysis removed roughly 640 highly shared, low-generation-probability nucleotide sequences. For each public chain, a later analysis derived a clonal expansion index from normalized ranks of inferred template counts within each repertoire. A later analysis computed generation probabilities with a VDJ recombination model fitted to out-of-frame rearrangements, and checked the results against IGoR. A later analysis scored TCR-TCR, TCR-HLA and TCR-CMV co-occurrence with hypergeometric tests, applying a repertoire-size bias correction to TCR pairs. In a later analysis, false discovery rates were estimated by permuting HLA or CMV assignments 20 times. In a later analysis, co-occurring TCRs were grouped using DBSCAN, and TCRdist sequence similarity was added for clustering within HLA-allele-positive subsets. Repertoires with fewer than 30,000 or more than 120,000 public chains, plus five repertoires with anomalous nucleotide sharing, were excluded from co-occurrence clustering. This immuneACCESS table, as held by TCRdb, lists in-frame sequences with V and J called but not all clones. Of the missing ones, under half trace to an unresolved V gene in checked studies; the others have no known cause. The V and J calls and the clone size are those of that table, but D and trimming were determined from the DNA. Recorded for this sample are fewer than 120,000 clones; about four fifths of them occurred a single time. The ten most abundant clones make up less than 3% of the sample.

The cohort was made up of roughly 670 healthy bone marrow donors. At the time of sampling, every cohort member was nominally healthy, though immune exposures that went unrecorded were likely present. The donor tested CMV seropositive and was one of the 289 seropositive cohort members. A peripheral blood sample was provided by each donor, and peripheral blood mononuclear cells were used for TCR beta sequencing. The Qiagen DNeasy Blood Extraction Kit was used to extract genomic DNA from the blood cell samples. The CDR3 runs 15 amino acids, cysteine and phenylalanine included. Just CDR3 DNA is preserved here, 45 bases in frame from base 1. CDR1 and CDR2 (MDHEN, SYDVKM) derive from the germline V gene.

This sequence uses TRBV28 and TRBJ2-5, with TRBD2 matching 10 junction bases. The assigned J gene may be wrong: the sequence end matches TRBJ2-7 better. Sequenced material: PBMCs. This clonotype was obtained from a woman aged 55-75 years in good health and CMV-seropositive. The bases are TGTGCCAGCAGTTTTGCTAGCGGGAGAGTCAACGAGCAGTACTTC. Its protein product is CASSFASGRVNEQYF.